Sequencing of this TCR beta chain was carried out in a study of persistence of HIV-infected CD4 T cells. Details on this clone: The antigen remains undetermined.

The immunoSEQ assay was version 4, run in survey mode. The table came from immunoSEQ multiplex PCR; TCRdb's copy has only in-frame clones and leaves some out. The sample holds about 36,000 clones, over 75% seen once. Germline V lookup: CDR1 LNHDA, CDR2 SQIVND (reference sequence). The J segment lost 6 bases and the V segment lost 1 base, leaving 3 bases of the junction unmatched. The CDR3 covers 15 residues. Cells were stimulated with overlapping HIV-1 Gag 15-mer peptides. Sorted nonresponding memory CD4+ T cells were CD40L-negative, CD69-negative, CD45RO-high. CD4+ T cell counts exceeded 400 cells/uL; CMV serology was positive. General study points: TCR oligoclonality correlated with proviral oligoclonality in the same sorted populations. Compared with CD3/CD28-stimulated cells, CMV- and Gag-responding cells showed lower TCRbeta richness.

Sequencing used cultured CD4+ T cells from PBMCs, obtained from a patient who received antiretroviral therapy. This receptor was obtained from an adult with HIV. The donor label of this sample is uncertain. The V gene is TRBV19, the J gene TRBJ2-1, with TRBD1 identical over 10 bases. The CDR3 is CASSIARTGGNEQFF. The CDR3 DNA reads as TGTGCCAGTAGTATAGCCCGGACAGGGGGCAATGAGCAGTTCTTC.